The 10 T cell receptor beta chains reported below all come from one sample, sequenced in a study of T cells in localized non-small cell lung cancer (TCRdb year 2020). Library construction relied on the immunoSEQ multiplex PCR assay. Held by TCRdb, this immuneACCESS table contains in-frame sequences only and omits some clones. Under half of the omission traces to an unresolved V gene where checked; the cause of the rest is unknown. Counted in this sample were 35,000 to 40,000 clones; 88% of them appeared once. The top ten clonotypes cover around 2.8% of the sample. The source material was peripheral blood, sampled before any cancer treatment. The receptors were sampled from a woman aged 35 to 69 with stage I lung adenocarcinoma.

The CDR3, as DNA: TGTGCCATCAGTGAGTCGTGGACGAATCAGCCCCAGCATTTT. Its protein is CAISESWTNQPQHF. The chain links TRBV10-3 to TRBJ1-5; D is unclear. Between the trimmed V and J ends, which lost 0 bases and 4 bases, there was a span of 7 bases. The CDR3 totals 14 residues. Germline assignment: CDR1 ENHRY and CDR2 SYGVKD.

The chain links TRBV19 to TRBJ2-3; tentatively, D is TRBD2 (5 bases). This CDR3 contains 17 residues. Looked up from germline, CDR1 is LNHDA and CDR2 is SQIVND (reference sequence). V was pared by 3 bases and J by 0 bases, with 16 bases between. The DNA of the CDR3 is TGTGCCAGTAGTATCAGGAGCGGCATCCGGAGCACAGATACGCAGTATTTT. This translates into CASSIRSGIRSTDTQYF. Using reference TRBV19 and TRBJ2-3 for the parts outside the CDR3, the full variable domain is DGGITQSPKYLFRKEGQNVTLSCEQNLNHDAMYWYRQDPGQGLRLIYYSQIVNDFQKGDIAEGYSVSREKKESFPLTVTSAQKNPTAFYLCASSIRSGIRSTDTQYFGPGTRLTVL.

The V gene is TRBV2, the J gene TRBJ2-7; D possibly matches TRBD1 or TRBD2 (5 bases each). V was shortened by 6 bases and J by 5 bases, with 14 bases between the two germline ends. Germline CDR1 and CDR2: SNHLY and FYNNEI. This CDR3 has 13 residues. The CDR3 region has the DNA TGTGCCAGCAGCGCCGTGGGGGACGACGAGCAGTACTTC. Residues: CASSAVGDDEQYF.

The chain uses TRBV27 and TRBJ2-2, with D perhaps matching TRBD2 (6 bases). This CDR3 region has 14 residues. Germline lookup yields CDR1 MNHEY and CDR2 SMNVEV (reference sequence). V was shortened by 8 bases and J by 0 bases, with 10 bases between the two germline ends. DNA of the CDR3: TGTGCCAGCCGGGCGGGGACGAACACCGGGGAGCTGTTTTTT. As protein: CASRAGTNTGELFF.

The count of this clone is one. The genes are TRBV7-8 and TRBJ1-2; no clear D gene. This CDR3 contains 13 residues. Deletions cut 5 bases from V and 4 bases from J, with 11 bases between. Germline values: CDR1 SGHVS, CDR2 FQNEAQ. The CDR3 here is CASSPTQSYGYTF. In DNA form, the CDR3 reads TGTGCCAGCAGCCCAACACAGAGCTATGGCTACACCTTC.

The V call is TRBV7-2, the J call TRBJ1-2; D gene ambiguous. The germline gives CDR1 SGHTA, CDR2 FQGNSA. The CDR3 sequence is 13 residues long. The V gene lost 1 base and the J gene lost 8 bases, with 11 bases spanning the gap. The CDR3 spells CASSLVRVEGYTF. DNA for the CDR3: TGTGCCAGCAGCTTAGTCCGGGTTGAGGGCTACACCTTC.

The chain employs TRBV7-6 and TRBJ1-1; 7 nucleotides agree with TRBD1. The V segment lost 4 bases and the J segment 6 bases; nucleotides outside the gene matches: 5. The CDR3 is made up of 13 amino acids. Germline V lookup: CDR1 SGHVS, CDR2 FNYEAQ. In DNA form, the CDR3 reads TGTGCCAGCAGCTCAGGGGACAGCCCTGAAGCTTTCTTT. This encodes CASSSGDSPEAFF.

This clone appeared once. The chain recombines TRBV28 with TRBJ1-6, with D unclear. Germline-derived CDR1 and CDR2 are MDHEN and SYDVKM. Trimming took 2 bases from V and 3 from J, leaving 5 bases between them. The CDR3 runs to 14 residues. CDR3 sequence: CASSLQYYNSPLHF. CDR3 bases: TGTGCCAGCAGTTTACAATACTATAATTCACCCCTCCACTTT.

V is TRBV2 and J is TRBJ2-7; D is unresolved. Germline lookup yields CDR1 SNHLY and CDR2 FYNNEI. The V end lost 6 bases, the J end lost 5 bases, and 17 bases lay between the germline ends. The CDR3 has 14 amino acids. The CDR3, as DNA: TGTGCCAGCAGCCCGGGCTCCACCCGAAACGAGCAGTACTTC. It is translated as CASSPGSTRNEQYF.

V usage is TRBV2 and J usage is TRBJ2-6, with D perhaps TRBD2 (5 bases). The V end was cut by 3 bases, the J end by 0 bases, with 6 bases between. The CDR3 loop spans 15 amino acids. The germline V gene encodes CDR1 SNHLY and CDR2 FYNNEI. CDR3 bases: TGTGCCAGCAGTGACGGGATCTCTGGGGCCAACGTCCTGACTTTC. Amino acid sequence: CASSDGISGANVLTF.